The clone carrying this TCR beta chain was seen only once. These data come from a study of neurological immune-mediated disorders. Template-switch 5'RACE cDNA synthesis added a 10-nucleotide unique molecular identifier. TCRdb passed the 5' RACE reads through MiXCR, listing each CDR3 protein once. This table holds under 80,000 distinct CDR3 sequences, roughly 9.5% found once. Blood bank volunteers in Maryland, USA, served as healthy controls. Unsorted libraries were prepared from 2 million PBMCs that had been stored at -80 C. Input material: PBMCs. The clonotype comes from a man aged 50 or older in good health.

The CDR3 reads CASRSRGNTEAFF. Written as DNA, the CDR3 is TGTGCCAGCAGATCCAGGGGGAACACTGAAGCTTTCTTT. The chain links TRBV12-3 or TRBV12-4 to TRBJ1-1, with D tentatively TRBD1 (6 bases). V shed 6 bases and J shed 1 base, with 9 bases lying between them. The CDR3 is 13 amino acids.